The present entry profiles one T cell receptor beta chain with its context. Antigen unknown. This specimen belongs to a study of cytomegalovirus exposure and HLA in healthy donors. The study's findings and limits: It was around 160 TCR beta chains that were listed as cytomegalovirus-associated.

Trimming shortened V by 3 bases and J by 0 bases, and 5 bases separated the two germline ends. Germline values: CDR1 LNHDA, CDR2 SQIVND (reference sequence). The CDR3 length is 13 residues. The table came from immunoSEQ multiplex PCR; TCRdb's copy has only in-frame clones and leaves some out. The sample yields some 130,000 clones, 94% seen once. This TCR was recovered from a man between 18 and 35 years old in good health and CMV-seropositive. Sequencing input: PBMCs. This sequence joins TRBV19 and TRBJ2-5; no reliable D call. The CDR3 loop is CASSINNQETQYF. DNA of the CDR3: TGTGCCAGTAGTATTAACAACCAAGAGACCCAGTACTTC.